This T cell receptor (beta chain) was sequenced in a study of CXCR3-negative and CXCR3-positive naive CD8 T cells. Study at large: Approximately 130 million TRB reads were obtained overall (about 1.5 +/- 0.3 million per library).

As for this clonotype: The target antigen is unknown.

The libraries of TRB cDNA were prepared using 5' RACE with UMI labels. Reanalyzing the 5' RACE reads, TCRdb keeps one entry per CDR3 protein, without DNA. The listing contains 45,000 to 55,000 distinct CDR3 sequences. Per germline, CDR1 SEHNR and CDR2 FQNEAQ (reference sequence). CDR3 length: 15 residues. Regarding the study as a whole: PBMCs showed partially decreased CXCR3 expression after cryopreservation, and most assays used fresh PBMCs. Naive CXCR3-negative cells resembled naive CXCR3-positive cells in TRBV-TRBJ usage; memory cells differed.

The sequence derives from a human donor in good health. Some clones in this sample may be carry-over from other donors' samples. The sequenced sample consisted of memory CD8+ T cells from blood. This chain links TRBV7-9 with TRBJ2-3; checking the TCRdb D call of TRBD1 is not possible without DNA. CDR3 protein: CASSPGPEQGGLQYF.